Listed here are 4 T cell receptor beta chains from one sample, sequenced in a study of PD-1 blockade in classical Hodgkin lymphoma. TCRdb keeps only in-frame clones here, not all; method: immunoSEQ multiplex PCR. The sample lists more than 70,000 clones, about 90% occurring once. Each patient's relapse followed autologous stem cell transplantation, and brentuximab vedotin exposure varied. This sample comprised peripheral blood mononuclear cells (PBMCs), obtained before the second cycle of nivolumab. These receptors were taken from a human donor with classical Hodgkin lymphoma.

This sequence joins TRBV5-4 and TRBJ2-5; 8 bases map to TRBD2. CDR1 is SGHNT and CDR2 is YYREEE in the germline V gene (reference sequence). V lost 3 bases and J lost 8; bases outside the gene matches: 6. The length of the CDR3 is 13 residues. The CDR3 DNA reads as TGTGCCAGCAGCTCCGGGGGGGAGAAAACCCAGTACTTC. It translates to CASSSGGEKTQYF.

The chain recombines TRBV4-1 with TRBJ2-4, with D unclear. Germline V gene sequence: CDR1 MGHRA, CDR2 YSYEKL. V was pared by 1 base and J by 6 bases, with 13 bases between. The CDR3 loop spans 15 amino acids. CDR3 amino acids: CASSQVIGRTNIQYF. For the CDR3, the DNA is TGCGCCAGCAGCCAAGTTATCGGCAGAACAAACATTCAGTACTTC.

The chain employs TRBV7-9 and TRBJ1-2; possible D gene TRBD1, 5 bases. The V and J ends lost 5 bases and 6 bases respectively, with 16 bases between them. Germline assignment: CDR1 SEHNR and CDR2 FQNEAQ (reference sequence). This CDR3 contains 14 residues. This CDR3 is CASSHVGGTDGYTF. In DNA form, the CDR3 reads TGTGCCAGCAGCCATGTTGGGGGGACGGATGGCTACACCTTC. Full variable domain (missing parts from reference TRBV7-9 and TRBJ1-2): DTGVSQNPRHKITKRGQNVTFRCDPISEHNRLYWYRQTLGQGPEFLTYFQNEAQLEKSRLLSDRFSAERPKGSFSTLEIQRTEQGDSAMYLCASSHVGGTDGYTFGSGTRLTVV.

This sequence joins TRBV12-2 and TRBJ2-7; no check of the table's D call, TRBD2, against the DNA was made. TRBV12-2 is a recognized pseudogene. The CDR3 is 16 amino acids. CDR3 sequence: CASRLEQREDANEQYF. As DNA, the CDR3 is TGTGCAAGTCGCTTAGAACAGCGGGAGGACGCGAACGAGCAGTACTTC.